This is a list of T cell receptor beta chains from one sample in a study of T cell repertoires in cytomegalovirus infection. These receptors' targets are unknown. TCRdb reanalysed the reads using MiXCR and keeps one entry per CDR3 protein. The sample has approximately 390,000 distinct CDR3 sequences; about a third are singletons. The sequencing here drew on cultured PBMCs, taken from culture after CMV antigen stimulation. These TCRs come from a human donor in good health (CMV status not recorded). Some clones in this sample may be carry-over from other donors' samples. CDR3s include the opening cysteine and the closing phenylalanine or tryptophan. Each record gives: D gene, V gene, J gene, clone size, CDR3 DNA, CDR3 protein. The D gene is left open where the match is weak. Expanded clones get a size class; other rows say once, few or many, or leave the size out.

NA	TRBV12-3/TRBV12-4	TRBJ2-1	few	TGTGCCAGCAGTTTAGGGGCTAATGGCCTTAAGCAGTTCTTC	CASSLGANGLKQFF
TRBD2	TRBV11-3	TRBJ2-2	many	TGTGCCAGCAGCCGGGGGGCTAGCGGGTCGAACACCGGGGAGCTGTTTTTT	CASSRGASGSNTGELFF
TRBD1	TRBV7-2	TRBJ2-4	many	TGTGCCAGCAGCCATATCGGACAGGGAAACATTCAGTACTTC	CASSHIGQGNIQYF
TRBD2	TRBV10-3	TRBJ2-1	NA	TGTGCCATTGGAGCGGGGCCCCCATCCTACAATGAGCAGTTCTTC	CAIGAGPPSYNEQFF
NA	TRBV27	TRBJ1-6	few	TGTGCCAGCAGTTTTGTTCGGGGTACAGCGGATTCACCCCTCCACTTT	CASSFVRGTADSPLHF
TRBD2	TRBV7-2	TRBJ2-3	few	TGTGCCAGCAGCTTAGCGCGACTAGCGGGAGGGAGAGGCGCAGATACGCAGTATTTT	CASSLARLAGGRGADTQYF
NA	TRBV7-8	TRBJ1-1	many	TGTGCCAGCAGCTTAGATCCCTCAGGGAACACTGAAGCTTTCTTT	CASSLDPSGNTEAFF
TRBD1	TRBV19	TRBJ2-1	few	TGTGCCAGTAGCGACATAGGACAGGGGCCATACAATGAGCAGTTCTTC	CASSDIGQGPYNEQFF
NA	TRBV25-1	TRBJ2-2	NA	TGTGTCCCCAGAGACTGCCTCGCGAACACCGGGGAGCTGTTTTTT	CVPRDCLANTGELFF
TRBD2	TRBV7-2	TRBJ2-7	NA	TGTGCCAGCAGCAACGGACTAGCCAGCGAGCAGTACTTC	CASSNGLASEQYF
NA	TRBV18	TRBJ2-3	few	TGTGCCAGCTCGACTGATTTGACAGATACGCAGTATTTT	CASSTDLTDTQYF
TRBD1	TRBV19	TRBJ2-3	many	TGTGCCACAGTACCGACCCTCGGGACAGGGGGCACAGATACGCAGTATTTT	CATVPTLGTGGTDTQYF
TRBD1	TRBV10-3	TRBJ2-7	NA	TGTGCCATCAGTGGACAGGGGTATGACTACGAGCAGTACTTC	CAISGQGYDYEQYF
NA	TRBV18	TRBJ1-2	few	TGTGCCAGCTCACCAGAACAGGGAACAGTGTATGGCTACACCTTC	CASSPEQGTVYGYTF
TRBD1	TRBV10-3	TRBJ1-2	few	TGTGCCATCAGGGGACAGGGGACTATCCCCAACTATGGCTACACCTTC	CAIRGQGTIPNYGYTF
NA	TRBV6-2/TRBV6-3	TRBJ2-3	many	TGTGCCAGCAGCTTCGGGCAGGGACATGGAGATACGCAGTATTTT	CASSFGQGHGDTQYF
TRBD2	TRBV10-3	TRBJ2-1	NA	TGTGCCATCAGGACTAGCGGGATCAGGGAGCAGTTCTTC	CAIRTSGIREQFF
NA	TRBV7-9	TRBJ1-5	NA	TGTGCCAGCAGCTCGGGGGAAAAGCCCCAGCATTTT	CASSSGEKPQHF